Listed below are T cell receptor beta chains from one sample, sequenced in a study of blood T cell repertoires in COVID-19. Assay: immunoSEQ multiplex PCR; the TCRdb copy retains only in-frame clones and omits some. This sample has roughly 220,000 clones; roughly 89% occur once, and the top ten carry more than 13%. What was sequenced was PBMCs or T cells enriched from blood (not recorded which). Receptors originate from a man between 25 and 39 years old who had been exposed to COVID-19. CDR3s include the opening cysteine and the closing phenylalanine or tryptophan. The D gene is left open where the match is weak. For some rows the clone size is stated as once, few or many, or as a class when expanded; others skip it.

d_call clone_size j_call v_call cdr3_aa cdr3_nt
. few TRBJ2-2 TRBV30 CAWSGGQPGGELFF TGTGCCTGGAGTGGGGGGCAGCCTGGCGGGGAGCTGTTTTTT
TRBD2 . TRBJ2-7 TRBV4-2 CASSPLSSGVYEQYF TGTGCCAGCAGCCCCTTAAGTAGCGGGGTCTACGAGCAGTACTTC
. . TRBJ2-3 TRBV18 CASSPSDSSTDTQYF TGTGCCAGCTCACCTTCCGACAGCTCCACAGATACGCAGTATTTT
TRBD2 few TRBJ2-1 TRBV10-1 CASSGLAESSYNEQFF TGCGCCAGCAGTGGGCTAGCGGAAAGCTCCTACAATGAGCAGTTCTTC
. . TRBJ1-1 TRBV18 CASRPDPREMNTEAFF TGTGCCAGCCGTCCCGACCCGAGGGAGATGAACACTGAAGCTTTCTTT
TRBD1 . TRBJ1-2 TRBV5-4 CASSTYEGQVYGYTF TGTGCCAGCAGCACATACGAAGGACAGGTCTATGGCTACACCTTC
TRBD2 . TRBJ2-1 TRBV3-1/TRBV3-2 CASSQGASGGYNEQFF TGTGCCAGCAGCCAAGGAGCTAGCGGGGGATACAATGAGCAGTTCTTC
TRBD2 . TRBJ2-3 TRBV7-9 CASQGTSGSTDTQYF TGTGCCAGCCAAGGGACTAGCGGGAGCACAGATACGCAGTATTTT
. . TRBJ1-5 TRBV6-6 CASRGDNNQPQHF TGTGCCAGCCGTGGGGACAACAATCAGCCCCAGCATTTT
TRBD1 once TRBJ1-2 TRBV12-3/TRBV12-4 CASSPDRDYGYTF TGTGCCAGCAGCCCTGACAGGGATTATGGCTACACCTTC